The 19 T cell receptor beta chains listed next were all sequenced from one sample in a study of metastatic and nonmetastatic thyroid tumors. Thyroid surgery was preceded by no treatment in any patient. TCRdb reprocessed the PCR reads using MiXCR. Of over 65,000 clones listed, approximately 12% were seen once; the top ten hold roughly 9.1%. Sample: tumor tissue. These receptors were obtained from a female donor with papillary thyroid cancer or a benign thyroid nodule (not recorded which). Some clones in this sample may be carry-over from other donors' samples.

The table lists this clone with many counts. The genes are TRBV6-1 and TRBJ2-4, with 9 bases aligning to TRBD1. V lost 7 bases and J lost 9; bases outside the gene matches: 7. CDR1 and CDR2 from the germline V gene are MNHNS and SASEGT. The CDR3 totals 13 residues. The CDR3: CASTRTGVGIQYF. As DNA, the CDR3 is TGTGCCAGCACTCGGACAGGGGTTGGCATTCAGTACTTC.

This clone was counted many times. The rearrangement uses TRBV20-1 and TRBJ2-7; the match to TRBD2 covers 10 bases. This CDR3 is built from 15 residues. J gave up 5 bases and V 1 base, and 8 bases lay outside the gene matches. The V gene's germline CDR1 is DFQATT and CDR2 SNEGSKA (reference sequence). CDR3: CSARGITSGINEQYF. For the CDR3, the DNA is TGCAGTGCTAGAGGTATAACTAGCGGGATCAACGAGCAGTACTTC.

This clone was seen repeatedly, ten times or more. The same CDR3 arises from other DNA sequences in this sample as well. The V and J genes are TRBV5-1 and TRBJ2-7; the D is unclear. The CDR3 spans 14 residues. Germline V CDR1 and CDR2: SGHRS, YFSETQ. V gave up 4 bases and J gave up 2 bases, with 13 bases separating them. The CDR3 nucleotides are TGCGCCAGCAGCCAACCTACAGTTACCTACGAGCAGTACTTC. It codes for CASSQPTVTYEQYF.

This clone turned up a few times. The V and J genes are TRBV30 and TRBJ2-5, with 7 bases identical to TRBD2. Germline lookup yields CDR1 GTSNPN and CDR2 SVGIG (reference sequence). The CDR3 loop spans 13 amino acids. V lost 2 bases to trimming and J lost 8 bases; unmatched junction nucleotides: 8. The CDR3 sequence: CAWSRVAGETQYF. The CDR3 DNA follows: TGTGCCTGGAGTCGGGTAGCGGGCGAAACCCAGTACTTC.

This clone was seen many times. V and J are TRBV6-1 and TRBJ2-5, with D perhaps assigned TRBD1 or TRBD2 (5 bases each). This CDR3 comprises 14 residues. Between the trimmed V and J ends, which lost 7 bases and 3 bases, there was a span of 15 bases. From germline, CDR1 is MNHNS and CDR2 SASEGT. The CDR3, as DNA: TGTGCCAGCAATAGGGACCTCCGGGAAGAGACCCAGTACTTC. This codes for CASNRDLREETQYF.

A few counts support this clone. Compared with germline, one end of the junction differs, possibly owing to a read error. The chain is built from TRBV6-1 and TRBJ1-6; 7 bases map to TRBD1. The CDR3 runs 13 residues. The germline V gene encodes CDR1 MNHNS and CDR2 SASEGT. In DNA form, the CDR3 reads TGTGTCATCCCGACAGGGAAGAATTCACCTCTCCACTTT. Translation gives CVIPTGKNSPLHF.

This clone was seen at least ten times. V and J are TRBV7-2 and TRBJ2-3; the D gene is possibly TRBD2 (5 bases). This CDR3 contains 15 residues. Germline-derived CDR1 and CDR2 are SGHTA and FQGNSA. V shed 5 bases and J shed 5 bases, with 17 bases lying between them. CDR3 residues: CASSLSSFPRDTQYF. The CDR3 DNA is TGTGCCAGCAGCCTATCTAGCTTCCCCCGAGATACGCAGTATTTT.

To note about this clone: An end of the junction differs from the germline gene, which may be a read error. The rearrangement joins TRBV2 to TRBJ1-2; TRBD1 might be the D (5 bases). The CDR3 spans 13 residues. Germline V lookup: CDR1 SNHLY, CDR2 FYNNEI. The CDR3, as DNA: TGTACCAGCCTAGGACATGGGTTTTCTTGCTACACCTTC. Translation gives CTSLGHGFSCYTF. Drawing the rest from reference TRBV2 and TRBJ1-2, the complete variable domain is EPEVTQTPSHQVTQMGQEVILRCVPISNHLYFYWYRQILGQKVEFLVSFYNNEISEKSEIFDDQFSVERPDGSNFTLKIRSTKLEDSAMYFCTSLGHGFSCYTFGSGTRLTVV.

This clone was counted only a few times. The DNA for the CDR3 is TGTGCCACCAGCTCCGGCGGAACTAGCGCAGATACGCAGTATTTT. Protein: CATSSGGTSADTQYF. The chain employs TRBV15 and TRBJ2-3; 7 bases match TRBD2. The germline V gene encodes CDR1 LNHNV and CDR2 YYDKDF (reference sequence). Trimming cost V 5 bases and J 4 bases; bases outside gene matches: 9. This CDR3 has 15 amino acids.

This clone was seen repeatedly, ten times or more. V usage is TRBV7-9 and J usage is TRBJ1-2; D remains ambiguous. Trimming pared 5 bases from V and 7 bases from J, leaving 17 bases between. The CDR3 spans 14 residues. CDR1 SEHNR and CDR2 FQNEAQ come from the germline V gene (reference sequence). CDR3 in DNA: TGTGCCAGCAGCGTGCTAAACCAGGCTGGTGGCTACACCTTC. Protein product: CASSVLNQAGGYTF.

As for this clone: A much larger clone differs by one base, so this may be a read error. Other nucleotide sequences in the sample specify the same CDR3. The CDR3 nucleotides read TGTGCCAGCAGCTTAGTTGTGACATCGAATACTGAAGCTTTCTTT. Amino acid sequence: CASSLVVTSNTEAFF. The V and J genes are TRBV7-2 and TRBJ1-1; D not certain. Trimming removed 1 base from V and 5 bases from J, with 14 bases in between. The CDR3 has 15 amino acids. Germline V CDR1 and CDR2: SGHTA, FQGNSA.

This clone was counted at least ten times. Other nucleotide sequences from this sample produce the same CDR3. CDR3 sequence (DNA): TGTGCCAGCAGTGACGCAGGAGTCGGGATAGCTTTCTTT. It specifies CASSDAGVGIAFF. The chain has TRBV6-4 and TRBJ1-1; D ambiguous. CDR3 length: 13 amino acids. CDR1 is MRHNA, CDR2 SNTAGT, per germline. V was pared by 2 bases and J by 10 bases, with 14 bases between.

The chain couples TRBV6-6 to TRBJ2-2; the match to TRBD2 covers 7 bases. Germline-derived CDR1 and CDR2 are MNHNY and SVGAGI (reference sequence). The CDR3 is 16 residues long. Losses at the gene ends were 2 bases for V and 5 bases for J; bases not matched to a gene: 8. In nucleotides, the CDR3 is TGTGCCAGCAGTTACGGGCGGGAGCTGTGTACCGGGGAGCTGTTTTTT. Residues: CASSYGRELCTGELFF.

This clone was counted many times. The genes are TRBV12-3 or TRBV12-4 and TRBJ2-7; possibly TRBD1 for D (6 bases). The CDR3 spans 13 residues. V was pared by 6 bases and J by 7 bases, with 16 bases between. The CDR3 reads CASSTPQGDEQYF. CDR3 DNA sequence: TGTGCCAGCAGCACCCCACAGGGTGATGAGCAGTACTTC.

This clone occurred many times. The CDR3 nucleotides read TGTGCCAGCCATCCCGGGGGGTGGGAGGGCAATCAGCCCCAGCATTTT. Translating gives CASHPGGWEGNQPQHF. The genes are TRBV19 and TRBJ1-5, with D possibly being TRBD1 (5 bases). Germline CDR1 is LNHDA and CDR2 is SQIVND (reference sequence). The CDR3 loop spans 16 amino acids. The germline V and J ends were trimmed by 9 bases and 2 bases, with 20 bases remaining between them.

The V gene is TRBV11-3, the J gene TRBJ2-7, with D perhaps being TRBD1 or TRBD2 (5 bases each). CDR3 size: 14 residues. From germline, CDR1 is SGHNT and CDR2 YENEEA. V was shortened by 5 bases and J by 3 bases, with 14 bases between the two germline ends. The CDR3 spells CASSLPGPGYEQYF. The CDR3 DNA reads as TGTGCCAGCAGCCTCCCGGGACCCGGCTACGAGCAGTACTTC.

This clone was detected ten times or more. A much larger clone differs by one base, so this may be a read error. This chain's CDR3 is CASSLQRAIAKREQYF. CDR3 in DNA: TGTGCCAGCAGTTTGCAGAGGGCAATAGCTAAGCGGGAGCAGTACTTC. The V and J genes are TRBV12-3 or TRBV12-4 and TRBJ2-7; D is possibly TRBD2 (5 bases). The CDR3 is 16 residues long. The V gene lost 3 bases and the J gene lost 7 bases, with 22 bases spanning the gap.

This clone was detected only a few times. Given a much more abundant clone one base away, this may be a read error. The V gene is TRBV24-1, the J gene TRBJ2-3; D possibly matches TRBD1 or TRBD2 (5 bases each). The ends were cut back, 3 bases at V and 0 bases at J, with 15 bases in the middle. This CDR3 spans 17 amino acids. Looked up from germline, CDR1 is KGHDR and CDR2 is SFDVKD. CDR3 sequence (DNA): TGTGCCACCAGTGATATGAAAGGGACGGAGAGCACAGATACGCAGTATTTT. Translating gives CATSDMKGTESTDTQYF.

This sequence joins TRBV6-1 and TRBJ2-5; TRBD1 or TRBD2 may be the D gene (7 bases each). This CDR3 is 15 amino acids long. V lost 10 bases and J lost 4, with 22 bases in between. From germline, CDR1 is MNHNS and CDR2 SASEGT. CDR3 protein: CAITKLGRGGETQYF. CDR3 in DNA: TGTGCCATCACCAAACTGGGCAGGGGGGGAGAGACCCAGTACTTC.